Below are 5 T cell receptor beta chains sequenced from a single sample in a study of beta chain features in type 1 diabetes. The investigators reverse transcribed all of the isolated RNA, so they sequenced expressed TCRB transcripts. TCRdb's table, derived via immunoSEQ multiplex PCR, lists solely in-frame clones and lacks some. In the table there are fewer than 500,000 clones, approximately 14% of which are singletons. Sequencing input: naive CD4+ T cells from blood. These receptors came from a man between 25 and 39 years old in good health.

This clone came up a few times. The CDR3 is CASSQTGTMREQFF. The DNA of the CDR3 is TGCGCCAGCAGCCAGACCGGGACTATGAGGGAGCAGTTCTTC. The chain recombines TRBV4-3 with TRBJ2-1, with 7 bases that match TRBD2. Trimming took 3 bases from V and 10 from J; bases not matched to a gene: 9. CDR1 and CDR2 from the germline V gene are LGHNA and YSLEER. This CDR3 spans 14 amino acids.

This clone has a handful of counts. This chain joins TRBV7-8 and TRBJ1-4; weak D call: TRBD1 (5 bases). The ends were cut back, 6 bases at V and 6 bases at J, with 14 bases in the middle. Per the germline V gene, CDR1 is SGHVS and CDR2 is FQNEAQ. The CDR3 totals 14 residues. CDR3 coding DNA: TGTGCCAGCAGACCCCGGGACTTCGATGAAAAACTGTTTTTT. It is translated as CASRPRDFDEKLFF.

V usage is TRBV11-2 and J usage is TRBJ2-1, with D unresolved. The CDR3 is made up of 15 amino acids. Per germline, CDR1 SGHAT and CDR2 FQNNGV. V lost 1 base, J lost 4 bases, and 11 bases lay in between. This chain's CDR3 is CASSLVMGTYNEQFF. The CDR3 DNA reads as TGTGCCAGCAGCTTAGTAATGGGAACTTACAATGAGCAGTTCTTC.

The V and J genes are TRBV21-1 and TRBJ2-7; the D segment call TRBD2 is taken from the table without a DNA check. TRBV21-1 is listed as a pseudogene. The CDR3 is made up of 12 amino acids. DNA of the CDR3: TGTGCCAAGGAGGGATGTTCTAACGAGCAGTACTTC. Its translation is CAKEGCSNEQYF.

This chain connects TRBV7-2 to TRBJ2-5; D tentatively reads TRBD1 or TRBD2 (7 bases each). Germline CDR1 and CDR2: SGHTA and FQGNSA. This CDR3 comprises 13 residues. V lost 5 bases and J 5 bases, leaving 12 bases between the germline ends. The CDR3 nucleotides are TGTGCCAGCAGCCCAGGGGGAGGGGAGACCCAGTACTTC. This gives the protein CASSPGGGETQYF.